This TCR beta chain is drawn from a study of T cells in Graves' hyperthyroidism and ophthalmopathy. RNA transcripts yielded amplified TCR beta CDR3 regions. A set of HTBI primers served as the primers for a first-round RT-PCR of the TCR CDR3. Each CDR3 protein gets one entry after TCRdb re-called the multiplex PCR reads with MiXCR. The table has fewer than 350,000 distinct CDR3 sequences, over 20% seen once. On this clonotype itself: What it binds is unknown.

The study, taken as a whole, reports: Appearing also in blood were most of the thyroid clonotypes expanded above 0.001.

Sequenced sample: blood. The receptor's source is a woman aged 45 to 65 with Graves' hyperthyroidism.

DNA of the CDR3: TGTGCCAGCAGTTTATCGGCATCCAATCGGTGGGAGGGCACCGGGGAGCTGTTTTTT. It is translated as CASSLSASNRWEGTGELFF. The rearrangement joins TRBV28 to TRBJ2-2; TRBD2 agrees at 7 bases. The CDR3 sequence is 19 residues long. Germline V gene lookup returns CDR1 MDHEN and CDR2 SYDVKM. Trimming took 1 base from V and 4 from J; bases not matched to a gene: 15.